Presented here are 15 T cell receptor beta chains from one specimen sequenced in a study of blood T cell repertoires in COVID-19. Here immunoSEQ multiplex PCR was the method, and the copy in TCRdb shows in-frame clones only, minus some. Found here are tens of thousands of clones, approximately 88% of them singletons; the top ten hold around 2.9%. Sequencing was carried out using peripheral blood. All receptors derive from a man aged 45 to 65 with COVID-19, enrolled during active disease.

The chain has TRBV6-5 and TRBJ2-3; 7 bases line up with TRBD1. This CDR3 is 14 amino acids long. With 5 bases clipped from V and 2 bases from J, the junction kept 4 bases outside the gene matches. CDR1 is MNHEY and CDR2 is SVGAGI in the germline V gene. The CDR3 coding sequence is TGTGCCAGCAGTACGGGACAGACCACAGATACGCAGTATTTT. Protein sequence: CASSTGQTTDTQYF.

V gene TRBV20-1 combines with J gene TRBJ1-6; D might be TRBD1 (6 bases). With 3 bases removed from V and 7 bases from J, the gap between germline ends came to 13 bases. This CDR3 comprises 14 residues. Germline lookup yields CDR1 DFQATT and CDR2 SNEGSKA (reference sequence). The CDR3 DNA follows: TGCAGTGCTAGTTATCCGGACAGAAATTCACCCCTCCACTTT. The encoded protein is CSASYPDRNSPLHF.

This clone was observed once. V gene TRBV9 combines with J gene TRBJ1-1, with 9 bases matching TRBD1. The CDR3 sequence is 14 residues long. J lost 8 bases, V lost 4 bases, and 9 bases had no gene match. The germline V gene has CDR1 SGDLS and CDR2 YYNGEE. The DNA of the CDR3 is TGTGCCAGCAGCCCCCGGACAGGGGACGGCGAAGCTTTCTTT. Its translation: CASSPRTGDGEAFF.

The chain joins TRBV5-4 to TRBJ1-4, with TRBD1 matching over 7 bases. Trimming at V came to 5 bases and at J to 0 bases, leaving 7 bases not matched to a gene. The CDR3 has 16 amino acids. CDR1 and CDR2 from the germline V gene are SGHNT and YYREEE (reference sequence). CDR3 loop: CASSPGTDATNEKLFF. CDR3 coding DNA: TGTGCCAGCAGTCCCGGGACAGATGCAACTAATGAAAAACTGTTTTTT.

This clone appeared a single time. The rearrangement links TRBV2 to TRBJ1-3; no reliable D call. Looked up from germline, CDR1 is SNHLY and CDR2 is FYNNEI. Trimming took off 8 bases at V and 4 bases at J, with 15 bases between the two ends. The CDR3 has 14 residues. CDR3 nucleotides: TGTGCCAGCCAACCACAGAATTCAGGAAACACCATATATTTT. It translates to CASQPQNSGNTIYF.

This chain links TRBV5-4 with TRBJ2-4, with D possibly matching TRBD2 (6 bases). CDR1 and CDR2 (germline): SGHNT, YYREEE (reference sequence). The CDR3 length is 16 residues. V was pared by 3 bases and J by 0 bases, with 13 bases between. In nucleotides, the CDR3 is TGTGCCAGCAGCTCGGGGGACCGCATAGCCAAAAACATTCAGTACTTC. Protein product: CASSSGDRIAKNIQYF.

V is TRBV30 and J is TRBJ2-1, with D possibly being TRBD2 (5 bases). V was pared by 2 bases and J by 8 bases, with 13 bases between. The V gene's germline CDR1 is GTSNPN and CDR2 SVGIG (reference sequence). The CDR3 has 13 residues. CDR3 in DNA: TGTGCCTGGAGTAACGGGGTATCCCATGAGCAGTTCTTC. This sequence encodes CAWSNGVSHEQFF.

The chain has TRBV6-1 and TRBJ2-7; TRBD1 matches at 10 bases. The V and J ends lost 3 bases and 5 bases, in that order; junction bases with no gene match: 7. This CDR3 has 15 amino acids. Germline CDR1 is MNHNS and CDR2 is SASEGT. The CDR3 region has the DNA TGTGCCAGCAGTGACCCCGGGACAGGGGTGGACGAGCAGTACTTC. This sequence encodes CASSDPGTGVDEQYF.

This chain links TRBV10-3 with TRBJ1-1, with 9 bases lining up with TRBD1. The germline V gene has CDR1 ENHRY and CDR2 SYGVKD. The CDR3 runs to 17 residues. V gave up 6 bases and J gave up 1 base; unmatched junction bases: 12. DNA for the CDR3: TGTGCCATCAGCCGGGAGTTTTCGACAGGGGGGAACACTGAAGCTTTCTTT. This translates into CAISREFSTGGNTEAFF.

The chain joins TRBV7-6 to TRBJ1-2; no clear D gene. Germline V CDR1 and CDR2: SGHVS, FNYEAQ. The CDR3 totals 12 residues. Trimming shortened V by 8 bases and J by 8 bases, and 15 bases separated the two germline ends. CDR3 sequence (DNA): TGTGCCAGCGGGGAGGGTCTTTCGGGCTACACCTTC. It translates to CASGEGLSGYTF.

The chain couples TRBV6-4 to TRBJ1-1, with 7 bases identical to TRBD1. J was trimmed by 4 bases and V by 3 bases; bases with no gene match: 14. Germline V gene lookup returns CDR1 MRHNA and CDR2 SNTAGT. The CDR3 is 17 amino acids. CDR3 coding DNA: TGTGCCAGCAGTGAGTACAGGGGATACTTAAGTGTCACTGAAGCTTTCTTT. Protein sequence: CASSEYRGYLSVTEAFF.

The gene calls are TRBV6-5 and TRBJ2-7; D is undetermined. This CDR3 has 10 amino acids. Germline values: CDR1 MNHEY, CDR2 SVGAGI. Between the trimmed V and J ends, which lost 9 bases and 5 bases, there was a span of 8 bases. This CDR3 is CASNYNEQYF. Here the CDR3 DNA reads TGTGCCAGTAATTATAACGAGCAGTACTTC.

This chain uses TRBV7-3 with TRBJ1-1; 9 bases fit TRBD1. The length of the CDR3 is 15 residues. The germline CDR1 and CDR2 sequences are SGHTA and FQGTGA. With V trimmed by 4 bases and J by 5 bases, 8 bases remained unmatched. CDR3 residues: CASSSQGARATEAFF. The DNA for the CDR3 is TGTGCCAGCAGCTCACAGGGGGCCAGGGCGACTGAAGCTTTCTTT.

The chain has TRBV29-1 and TRBJ1-1; 8 positions agree with TRBD1. Germline CDR1 is SQVTM and CDR2 is ANQGSEA. V was pared by 7 bases and J by 7 bases, with 8 bases of the junction left unmatched. The CDR3 length is 12 residues. The CDR3 DNA reads TGCAGCGCTCAGGGGGCAGCGGTTGAAGCTTTCTTT. Its translation: CSAQGAAVEAFF.

This chain joins TRBV27 and TRBJ1-6; D is ambiguous. Germline values: CDR1 MNHEY, CDR2 SMNVEV (reference sequence). Trimming shortened V by 2 bases and J by 9 bases, and 8 bases separated the two germline ends. The CDR3 is made up of 13 amino acids. The CDR3 sequence: CASSLDRVSPLHF. DNA for the CDR3: TGTGCCAGCAGTTTAGATCGGGTTTCACCCCTCCACTTT.